This T cell receptor beta chain was sequenced during a study of post-analysis software for immune sequencing data. General observations from the study: Higher frequency in patients than in controls was seen for five TRBV segments, with TRBV5-6, TRBV5-1 and TRBV20-1 among them.

Researchers reported that TCR beta cDNA libraries carried unique molecular identifiers. MiXCR, run by TCRdb on the PCR reads, gives a single entry per CDR3 protein. The sample contains hundreds of thousands of distinct CDR3 sequences, roughly 30% of which appear only once. Remarks on this clonotype: The antigen is not known.

The germline V and J ends were trimmed by 11 bases and 5 bases, with 15 bases remaining between them. This CDR3 has 12 amino acids. Germline assignment: CDR1 ENHRY and CDR2 SYGVKD. The rearrangement uses TRBV10-3 and TRBJ1-1, with D maybe TRBD1 (5 bases). The sequence was collected from a girl aged 10-17 years with multiple sclerosis. The sequenced sample was blood. CDR3 in amino acids: CAGGPALTEAFF. CDR3 coding DNA: TGTGCCGGGGGACCGGCTCTTACTGAAGCTTTCTTT.